These T cell receptor beta chains were read from a single sample in a study of PD-1 blockade in classical Hodgkin lymphoma. The assay was immunoSEQ multiplex PCR, and TCRdb's table has in-frame clones only and misses some. Here the sample spans some 27,000 clones, approximately 90% being singletons. Sequencing input: peripheral blood mononuclear cells (PBMCs). The receptor source for this set is a human donor with classical Hodgkin lymphoma. Each CDR3 is given with its conserved first and last residue. D genes are given only for firm matches. Clone size appears in some rows only: once, few, many, or a class for an expanded clone.

j_gene,v_gene,abundance,d_gene,CDR3aa,CDR3nt
TRBJ2-5,TRBV6-5,.,.,CASRGDWGAETQYF,TGTGCCAGCAGGGGGGATTGGGGGGCAGAGACCCAGTACTTC
TRBJ2-1,TRBV19,.,TRBD2,CASSPRWGGSSYNEQFF,TGTGCCAGTAGTCCGAGGTGGGGCGGGAGCTCCTACAATGAGCAGTTCTTC
TRBJ1-1,TRBV19,.,.,CASNPGPTRTEAFF,TGTGCCAGTAATCCGGGACCCACCCGAACTGAAGCTTTCTTT
TRBJ2-2,TRBV5-1,once,TRBD2,CASSLAASGSGELFF,TGCGCCAGCAGCTTGGCGGCTAGCGGGAGCGGGGAGCTGTTTTTT
TRBJ2-7,TRBV5-5,.,TRBD1,CASSLGQGGYEQYF,TGTGCCAGCAGCTTGGGACAGGGGGGCTACGAGCAGTACTTC
TRBJ2-5,TRBV29-1,.,.,CSVRGDGQETQYF,TGCAGCGTTAGGGGGGACGGCCAAGAGACCCAGTACTTC
TRBJ1-1,TRBV11-3,.,.,CASSSSGSHEAFF,TGTGCCAGCAGCTCCTCCGGGAGCCATGAAGCTTTCTTT
TRBJ1-6,TRBV14,.,.,CASSQDSSYNSPLHF,TGTGCCAGCAGCCAAGATAGCTCCTATAATTCACCCCTCCACTTT
TRBJ2-5,TRBV11-2,.,.,CASSFGMYQETQYF,TGTGCCAGCAGCTTTGGGATGTACCAAGAGACCCAGTACTTC
TRBJ2-1,TRBV4-2,.,.,CASSQDFSVNEQFF,TGTGCCAGCAGCCAAGATTTTTCGGTTAATGAGCAGTTCTTC
TRBJ1-3,TRBV7-9,.,.,CASSPLGTSGNTIYF,TGTGCCAGCAGCCCACTAGGGACATCTGGAAACACCATATATTTT
TRBJ1-4,TRBV29-1,.,.,CSAGSINEKLFF,TGCAGCGCAGGGTCCATTAATGAAAAACTGTTTTTT
TRBJ2-7,TRBV28,.,TRBD2,CASSQATSGSFYEQYF,TGTGCCAGCAGTCAGGCGACTAGCGGGAGCTTCTACGAGCAGTACTTC
TRBJ2-1,TRBV7-2,.,TRBD2,CASTLNPGTSNYNEQFF,TGTGCCAGCACCCTTAATCCTGGGACTAGCAACTACAATGAGCAGTTCTTC
TRBJ2-7,TRBV18,.,.,CASSLEQDAYEQYF,TGTGCCAGCTCACTGGAGCAGGACGCCTACGAGCAGTACTTC
TRBJ2-1,TRBV6-1,few,.,CASTGLVSNEQFF,TGTGCCAGCACGGGACTCGTATCCAATGAGCAGTTCTTC
TRBJ2-7,TRBV6-7,.,TRBD1,CASNISSQGARYEQYF,TGTGCCAGCAATATTTCATCCCAGGGGGCGAGGTACGAGCAGTACTTC
TRBJ1-5,TRBV23-1,.,TRBD1,CARYGQGGNQPQHF,TGCGCCCGATACGGACAGGGTGGCAATCAGCCCCAGCATTTT
TRBJ2-7,TRBV7-2,few,TRBD2,CASSWASGTSGRTYEQYF,TGTGCCAGCAGCTGGGCATCCGGGACTAGCGGGAGGACCTACGAGCAGTACTTC
TRBJ2-5,TRBV18,.,.,CASSPSQQGETQYF,TGTGCCAGCTCACCAAGCCAGCAAGGGGAGACCCAGTACTTC
TRBJ2-6,TRBV12-5,.,.,CASGSARAGQSRANVLTF,TGTGCTAGTGGTAGCGCTCGTGCAGGACAAAGTCGGGCCAACGTCCTGACTTTC
TRBJ2-1,TRBV19,few,.,CASRSIDEQFF,TGTGCCAGTAGAAGTATAGATGAGCAGTTCTTC
TRBJ1-4,TRBV5-1,.,TRBD1,CASSLGQGFEKLFF,TGCGCCAGCAGCTTGGGACAGGGGTTCGAAAAACTGTTTTTT
TRBJ2-7,TRBV27,.,TRBD2,CASSFWGRDYEQYF,TGTGCCAGCAGTTTTTGGGGGAGGGATTACGAGCAGTACTTC
TRBJ1-2,TRBV6-6,.,TRBD1,CASSYAGTGVYGYTF,TGTGCCAGCAGTTACGCCGGGACAGGGGTCTATGGCTACACCTTC
TRBJ2-3,TRBV28,.,TRBD2,CASSSPHSGSPDTQYF,TGTGCCAGCAGTTCGCCCCATAGCGGGAGCCCAGATACGCAGTATTTT
TRBJ1-1,TRBV19,once,.,CASADSPGRKDAEAFF,TGTGCCAGCGCTGATTCTCCGGGCCGCAAAGATGCTGAAGCTTTCTTT
TRBJ2-3,TRBV27,.,TRBD1,CASRSGTGGTDTQYF,TGTGCCAGCAGATCCGGGACAGGGGGAACAGATACGCAGTATTTT
TRBJ1-1,TRBV18,.,.,CASSPMDGATEAFF,TGTGCCAGCTCACCGATGGATGGGGCCACTGAAGCTTTCTTT
TRBJ2-2,TRBV29-1,.,TRBD2,CSVRRTSGIMEELFF,TGCAGCGTCCGACGGACTAGCGGAATAATGGAGGAGCTGTTTTTT
TRBJ2-7,TRBV19,.,TRBD2,CASKDGAGGYEQYF,TGTGCCAGTAAGGATGGAGCGGGAGGGTACGAGCAGTACTTC
TRBJ2-6,TRBV6-1,once,.,CASSELVSGANVLTF,TGTGCCAGCAGTGAATTAGTGTCTGGGGCCAACGTCCTGACTTTC
TRBJ2-3,TRBV18,.,TRBD2,CASSSLAVSTDTQYF,TGTGCCAGCTCAAGCCTAGCGGTTAGCACAGATACGCAGTATTTT
TRBJ2-7,TRBV6-5,.,TRBD2,CASSFPGLAGGEQYF,TGTGCCAGCAGTTTCCCGGGACTAGCGGGAGGGGAGCAGTACTTC
TRBJ1-1,TRBV10-3,.,.,CAIHRGGVKGEAFF,TGTGCCATCCATCGTGGGGGGGTGAAGGGTGAAGCTTTCTTT
TRBJ2-1,TRBV19,.,.,CASSIEGFSYNEQFF,TGTGCCAGTAGTATTGAGGGGTTCTCCTACAATGAGCAGTTCTTC
TRBJ2-3,TRBV29-1,.,TRBD2,CSVIGISGRPTDTQYF,TGCAGCGTGATTGGGATTAGCGGGAGGCCCACAGATACGCAGTATTTT
TRBJ2-7,TRBV5-4,once,.,CASSLRGAYEQYF,TGTGCCAGCAGCTTAAGGGGGGCTTACGAGCAGTACTTC
TRBJ2-3,TRBV10-3,.,.,CATRRGGLPDTQYF,TGTGCCACCCGGCGAGGGGGACTGCCAGATACGCAGTATTTT
TRBJ2-1,TRBV7-3,.,.,CASSYGGSSYNEQFF,TGTGCCAGCAGCTATGGCGGCAGCTCCTACAATGAGCAGTTCTTC
TRBJ2-5,TRBV11-3,.,.,CASSSGKETQYF,TGTGCCAGCAGCTCTGGAAAGGAGACCCAGTACTTC
TRBJ2-7,TRBV30,.,.,CAWSAAGAGEQYF,TGTGCCTGGAGCGCTGCAGGGGCGGGGGAGCAGTACTTC
TRBJ2-3,TRBV9,.,.,CASSVVGTPDTDTQYF,TGTGCCAGCAGCGTAGTGGGGACCCCGGACACAGATACGCAGTATTTT
TRBJ2-5,TRBV7-7,.,TRBD2,CASSLVGLAGLETQYF,TGTGCCAGCAGCTTAGTTGGACTAGCGGGATTGGAGACCCAGTACTTC
TRBJ2-5,TRBV7-8,.,TRBD2,CASSFGSGSETQYF,TGTGCCAGCAGCTTCGGGAGCGGGAGTGAGACCCAGTACTTC
TRBJ1-2,TRBV7-8,.,.,CASSLAHTFYGYTF,TGTGCCAGCAGCTTGGCCCATACCTTCTATGGCTACACCTTC